Sequencing of this T cell receptor beta chain was carried out in a study of neoadjuvant anti-PD-1 for oral cavity cancer. General observations from the study: Larger post-treatment preexisting tumor clones tracked with greater tumor shrinkage.

This clone was seen only once. Antigen: not known. The ends were cut back, 6 bases at V and 6 bases at J, with 21 bases in the middle. Looked up from germline, CDR1 is ENHRY and CDR2 is SYGVKD. The CDR3 consists of 17 residues. Patients had newly diagnosed, untreated stage II-IVA oral cavity squamous cell carcinoma. Only in-frame clones appear in the TCRdb table, and some are missing; sequencing was by immunoSEQ multiplex PCR. The sample lists roughly 4,900 clones; over 45% were seen once. The gene calls are TRBV10-3 and TRBJ1-6, with unresolved D. The clonotype was recovered from a person aged 35-79 years with oral cavity squamous cell carcinoma. Sequencing used tumor tissue, obtained before nivolumab (anti-PD-1) treatment. CDR3 loop: CAIRASMAGLGNSPLHF. The CDR3 DNA reads as TGTGCCATCAGGGCCTCTATGGCCGGGTTAGGTAATTCACCCCTCCACTTT.